This TCR beta chain was sequenced during a study of monozygotic twins with cystic fibrosis. The assay was immunoSEQ multiplex PCR, and TCRdb's table has in-frame clones only and misses some. The table records 35,000 or so clones, about 80% of them present only once. Trimming shortened V by 1 base and J by 4 bases, and 5 bases separated the two germline ends. The CDR3 length is 12 residues. Germline loops: CDR1 SGHRS, CDR2 YFSETQ. This receptor was taken from a girl aged 2 to 10 with cystic fibrosis. V gene TRBV5-1 combines with J gene TRBJ1-2; D unclear. Source material: blood. In DNA form, the CDR3 reads TGCGCCAGCAGCTTGTATAGCTATGGCTACACCTTC. This gives the protein CASSLYSYGYTF.